This record looks at one T cell receptor beta chain sequence and its context. The target antigen is unknown. The data derive from a study of T cells in localized non-small cell lung cancer. General study points: Tumor trailed uninvolved adjacent lung in T cell clonality, which peaked there. Median detection of top 100 tumor clones in adjacent lung was around 57 clones. Multi-region tumor sequencing was not done, so intratumor heterogeneity could not be excluded.

The protocol was immunoSEQ multiplex PCR, while the TCRdb copy is restricted to in-frame clones and leaves out a portion. The sample carries roughly 40,000 clones, around 86% recorded once. Specimen: peripheral blood, collected before any cancer treatment. The clonotype originates from a man aged 18 to 50 with stage I lung adenocarcinoma.

The CDR3 sequence is CASSVQGASNQPQHF. CDR3 in DNA: TGTGCCAGCAGCGTACAGGGGGCAAGCAATCAGCCCCAGCATTTT. This chain connects TRBV9 to TRBJ1-5, with 8 bases fitting TRBD1. CDR1 is SGDLS, CDR2 YYNGEE, per germline. The CDR3 loop spans 15 amino acids. V was clipped by 1 base and J by 1 base; unmatched bases: 1.